This passage covers 26 T cell receptor beta chains from one sample sequenced in a study of blood T cell repertoires in COVID-19. Produced via immunoSEQ multiplex PCR; TCRdb's table is partial and in-frame only. The data show 210,000 or so clones, over 75% seen once. The sequencing sample was made of PBMCs or T cells enriched from blood (not recorded which). These receptors all stem from a woman aged 25 to 39 who had been exposed to COVID-19.

CDR3 DNA sequence: TGCGCCAGCAGCCCTCCAAACAGGGGAAATGAAAAACTGTTTTTT. Residues: CASSPPNRGNEKLFF. V and J are TRBV4-1 and TRBJ1-4, with 7 positions matching TRBD1. Per germline, CDR1 MGHRA and CDR2 YSYEKL. This CDR3 spans 15 amino acids. V lost 4 bases and J lost 5; bases outside the gene matches: 7.

This chain joins TRBV5-1 and TRBJ2-2; 11 nucleotides line up with TRBD2. The V gene end was trimmed by 0 bases and the J gene end by 5 bases; junction bases not matched to a gene: 6. CDR1 is SGHRS, CDR2 YFSETQ, per germline. The CDR3 extends over 17 amino acids. This CDR3 reads CASSLELAGGRTGELFF. Here the CDR3 DNA reads TGCGCCAGCAGCTTGGAATTAGCGGGAGGGCGGACCGGGGAGCTGTTTTTT.

J is TRBJ1-1 and V is TRBV11-2; D remains unclear. The ends were cut back, 3 bases at V and 4 bases at J, with 9 bases in the middle. There are 13 residues in the CDR3. CDR1 and CDR2 from the germline V gene are SGHAT and FQNNGV. The CDR3 DNA follows: TGTGCCAGCAGCTTTGAAACAAGCACTGAAGCTTTCTTT. Its translation: CASSFETSTEAFF.

As DNA, the CDR3 is TGTGCCAGCGGGCCCAGGGGGAACACTGAAGCTTTCTTT. This codes for CASGPRGNTEAFF. The chain is built from TRBV2 and TRBJ1-1; the D gene is possibly TRBD1 (6 bases). The CDR3 has 13 residues. V shed 8 bases and J shed 1 base, with 11 bases lying between them. CDR1 and CDR2 from the germline V gene are SNHLY and FYNNEI.

This clone has only one observation. The rearrangement uses TRBV7-9 and TRBJ1-1; TRBD1 aligns across 10 bases. The CDR3 totals 14 residues. Trimming cost V 5 bases and J 3 bases; bases outside gene matches: 3. Germline values: CDR1 SEHNR, CDR2 FQNEAQ (reference sequence). CDR3 in amino acids: CASSAGTGDTEAFF. The CDR3 nucleotides are TGTGCCAGCAGCGCCGGGACAGGGGACACTGAAGCTTTCTTT.

This chain uses TRBV18 with TRBJ1-5; 7 bases fit TRBD1. V was clipped by 4 bases and J by 0 bases; unmatched bases: 12. CDR3 size: 18 residues. The germline gives CDR1 KGHSH, CDR2 LQKENI. This chain's CDR3 is CASSLTGTDLVSNQPQHF. CDR3 DNA sequence: TGTGCCAGCTCACTGACCGGGACAGACCTCGTTAGCAATCAGCCCCAGCATTTT.

J is TRBJ1-1 and V is TRBV9; the match to TRBD1 covers 7 bases. From germline, CDR1 is SGDLS and CDR2 YYNGEE. The CDR3 is made up of 16 amino acids. The V gene end was trimmed by 4 bases and the J gene end by 3 bases; junction bases not matched to a gene: 12. The CDR3 region is CASSHRTGLMDTEAFF. In DNA, the CDR3 is TGTGCCAGCAGCCATCGGACAGGCCTAATGGACACTGAAGCTTTCTTT. Full variable domain (outside the CDR3, taken from reference TRBV9 and TRBJ1-1): DSGVTQTPKHLITATGQRVTLRCSPRSGDLSVYWYQQSLDQGLQFLIQYYNGEERAKGNILERFSAQQFPDLHSELNLSSLELGDSALYFCASSHRTGLMDTEAFFGQGTRLTVV.

This rearrangement joins TRBV6-5 to TRBJ1-1, with D possibly matching TRBD1 (5 bases). This CDR3 is built from 13 residues. Per the germline V gene, CDR1 is MNHEY and CDR2 is SVGAGI. Between the trimmed V and J ends, which lost 6 bases and 1 base, there was a span of 9 bases. In DNA form, the CDR3 reads TGTGCCAGCAGCCCCGGACAGAACACTGAAGCTTTCTTT. It specifies CASSPGQNTEAFF.

About this clone: Other nucleotide sequences from this sample produce the same CDR3. The genes are TRBV7-9 and TRBJ2-7, with D perhaps TRBD2 (6 bases). Trimming removed 5 bases at V and 11 bases at J, with 16 bases between. Germline V gene sequence: CDR1 SEHNR, CDR2 FQNEAQ (reference sequence). The CDR3 sequence is 12 residues long. The CDR3 sequence: CASSPASREKYF. CDR3 sequence (DNA): TGTGCCAGCAGCCCAGCAAGTCGGGAGAAGTACTTC.

The V gene is TRBV11-3, the J gene TRBJ1-2; 8 nucleotides line up with TRBD1. V lost 1 base to trimming and J lost 2 bases; unmatched junction nucleotides: 12. The CDR3 extends over 18 amino acids. Germline values: CDR1 SGHNT, CDR2 YENEEA. Written as DNA, the CDR3 is TGTGCCAGCAGCTTAGGGGACAGGCCCTCTCCGGCAAACTATGGCTACACCTTC. It is translated as CASSLGDRPSPANYGYTF.

The chain joins TRBV29-1 to TRBJ2-7, with TRBD2 matching over 9 bases. CDR3 size: 17 residues. CDR1 and CDR2 from the germline V gene are SQVTM and ANQGSEA. V shed 7 bases and J 3 bases; nucleotides not matched to a gene: 19. In DNA, the CDR3 is TGCAGCGCCGGCGTGAGTCCAGCGGGAGGTCTGAACTACGAGCAGTACTTC. Residues: CSAGVSPAGGLNYEQYF.

The chain couples TRBV11-2 to TRBJ1-5, with D perhaps TRBD1 (6 bases). The CDR3 has 15 residues. Trimming removed 4 bases from V and 1 base from J, with 11 bases in between. CDR1 is SGHAT, CDR2 FQNNGV, per germline. As DNA, the CDR3 is TGTGCCAGCAGCTCAGGGGTAAGGAGCAATCAGCCCCAGCATTTT. Translating gives CASSSGVRSNQPQHF.

The chain is built from TRBV4-1 and TRBJ1-4; D unresolved. Per the germline V gene, CDR1 is MGHRA and CDR2 is YSYEKL. V was shortened by 1 base and J by 11 bases, with 8 bases between the two germline ends. The CDR3 loop spans 12 amino acids. The DNA for the CDR3 is TGCGCCAGCAGCCAAGCGTCAACTAAACTGTTTTTT. Its translation is CASSQASTKLFF.

This clone is a singleton in its sample. This chain uses TRBV11-2 with TRBJ2-1, with 10 bases that match TRBD1. The germline V gene has CDR1 SGHAT and CDR2 FQNNGV. The CDR3 totals 15 residues. After removal of 8 bases from V and 6 bases from J, the junction contained 10 bases not matched to a gene. The CDR3 bases are TGTGCCAGCTCGAGGGGGGACAGGGGCCCCAATGAGCAGTTCTTC. It is translated as CASSRGDRGPNEQFF. The full variable domain, its missing parts supplied by reference TRBV11-2 and TRBJ2-1, is EAGVAQSPRYKIIEKRQSVAFWCNPISGHATLYWYQQILGQGPKLLIQFQNNGVVDDSQLPKDRFSAERLKGVDSTLKIQPAKLEDSAVYLCASSRGDRGPNEQFFGPGTRLTVL.

This chain links TRBV2 with TRBJ1-5; maybe TRBD1 (5 bases). Germline V gives CDR1 SNHLY, CDR2 FYNNEI. This CDR3 contains 13 residues. Trimming cost V 3 bases and J 5 bases, with 8 bases left between them. Here the CDR3 DNA reads TGTGCCAGCAGTGACAGGGATTATCAGCCCCAGCATTTT. Its translation is CASSDRDYQPQHF.

The V and J genes are TRBV7-3 and TRBJ1-5, with D uncertain. This CDR3 has 13 residues. Germline V lookup: CDR1 SGHTA, CDR2 FQGTGA. Between the trimmed V and J ends, which lost 4 bases and 7 bases, there was a span of 11 bases. DNA for the CDR3: TGTGCCAGCAGCTACGGGAACGGCCAGCCCCAGCATTTT. This encodes CASSYGNGQPQHF. Full variable domain (missing parts from reference TRBV7-3 and TRBJ1-5): GAGVSQTPSNKVTEKGKYVELRCDPISGHTALYWYRQSLGQGPEFLIYFQGTGAADDSGLPNDRFFAVRPEGSVSTLKIQRTERGDSAVYLCASSYGNGQPQHFGDGTRLSIL.

The V and J genes are TRBV5-4 and TRBJ2-3; 11 bases line up with TRBD2. The CDR3 is 17 residues long. J gave up 6 bases and V 2 bases, and 11 bases lay outside the gene matches. Per the germline V gene, CDR1 is SGHNT and CDR2 is YYREEE (reference sequence). The CDR3 DNA reads TGTGCCAGCAGCTTCCCTATAGCGGGAGGGCCGGGGGATACGCAGTATTTT. Encoded protein: CASSFPIAGGPGDTQYF. Drawing the rest from reference TRBV5-4 and TRBJ2-3, the complete variable domain is ETGVTQSPTHLIKTRGQQVTLRCSSQSGHNTVSWYQQALGQGPQFIFQYYREEENGRGNFPPRFSGLQFPNYSSELNVNALELDDSALYLCASSFPIAGGPGDTQYFGPGTRLTVL.

The V call is TRBV2, the J call TRBJ2-3, with 13 nucleotides matching TRBD2. Germline lookup yields CDR1 SNHLY and CDR2 FYNNEI. The CDR3 runs to 21 residues. V gave up 8 bases and J gave up 2 bases; unmatched junction bases: 22. The CDR3: CASWAEIYGLAGDLPTDTQYF. CDR3 DNA: TGTGCCAGCTGGGCCGAGATCTACGGACTAGCGGGAGATCTCCCCACAGATACGCAGTATTTT.

The gene calls are TRBV19 and TRBJ1-2, with 8 bases identical to TRBD1. CDR3 length: 15 residues. Germline CDR1 reads LNHDA; CDR2 reads SQIVND (reference sequence). V lost 4 bases, J lost 8 bases, and 12 bases stayed unmatched. CDR3 sequence: CASSTRADRVGGYTF. The CDR3 DNA sequence: TGTGCCAGTAGTACTCGTGCGGACAGGGTGGGCGGCTACACCTTC.

The rearrangement links TRBV5-6 to TRBJ2-1, with D perhaps TRBD2 (7 bases). The germline gives CDR1 SGHDT, CDR2 YYEEEE. Trimming stripped 2 bases from V and 0 bases from J, with 15 bases between. The CDR3 length is 17 residues. The chain's CDR3 is CASSFLQGGSSYNEQFF. CDR3 sequence (DNA): TGTGCCAGCAGCTTCCTACAGGGAGGGAGCTCCTACAATGAGCAGTTCTTC. The full variable domain, its missing parts supplied by reference TRBV5-6 and TRBJ2-1, is DAGVTQSPTHLIKTRGQQVTLRCSPKSGHDTVSWYQQALGQGPQFIFQYYEEEERQRGNFPDRFSGHQFPNYSSELNVNALLLGDSALYLCASSFLQGGSSYNEQFFGPGTRLTVL.

This chain connects TRBV6-6 to TRBJ1-4; TRBD1 matches at 7 bases. Germline V gives CDR1 MNHNY, CDR2 SVGAGI (reference sequence). V trimming: 2 bases; J trimming: 7 bases; junction bases outside the gene matches: 1. The CDR3 covers 13 residues. The CDR3 loop reads CASSYRDSEKLFF. The CDR3 DNA is TGTGCCAGCAGTTACCGGGACAGTGAAAAACTGTTTTTT.

This rearrangement joins TRBV7-9 to TRBJ1-3, with a weak D call TRBD1 (5 bases). Germline-derived CDR1 and CDR2 are SEHNR and FQNEAQ (reference sequence). CDR3 length: 17 amino acids. V was shortened by 2 bases and J by 2 bases, with 16 bases between the two germline ends. DNA for the CDR3: TGTGCCAGCAGCTTACTACCTATAGGGGCAACTGGAAACACCATATATTTT. Amino acids: CASSLLPIGATGNTIYF.

This clone was recorded only once. The chain is built from TRBV4-1 and TRBJ2-3; weak D call: TRBD2 (5 bases). From germline, CDR1 is MGHRA and CDR2 YSYEKL. The CDR3 extends over 15 amino acids. V was trimmed by 2 bases and J by 2 bases, leaving 11 bases between them. This CDR3 reads CASSQLAGFTDTQYF. CDR3 nucleotide sequence: TGCGCCAGCAGCCAACTAGCCGGTTTCACAGATACGCAGTATTTT.

V and J are TRBV11-2 and TRBJ2-7; TRBD1 matches at 8 bases. Germline assignment: CDR1 SGHAT and CDR2 FQNNGV. The CDR3 runs 14 residues. Germline trimming cut 4 bases from V and 6 bases from J; bases unmatched to any gene: 8. DNA for the CDR3: TGTGCCAGCAGCTCCCCGACAGGGGCGGGCGAGCAGTACTTC. Translation: CASSSPTGAGEQYF.

The genes are TRBV6-5 and TRBJ1-1; 8 nucleotides match TRBD1. The CDR3 contains 15 residues. The J segment lost 4 bases and the V segment lost 6 bases, leaving 10 bases of the junction unmatched. Germline CDR1 and CDR2: MNHEY and SVGAGI. The CDR3 loop is CASRGLRGRVTEAFF. The CDR3 DNA follows: TGTGCCAGCAGGGGGCTCAGGGGGCGAGTCACTGAAGCTTTCTTT.

The chain recombines TRBV9 with TRBJ2-2; perhaps TRBD2 as D (5 bases). Per the germline V gene, CDR1 is SGDLS and CDR2 is YYNGEE. This CDR3 has 13 residues. Trimming shortened V by 2 bases and J by 6 bases, and 8 bases separated the two germline ends. CDR3 bases: TGTGCCAGCAGCGTTGGACTTCCCGGGGAGCTGTTTTTT. It codes for CASSVGLPGELFF.